This T cell receptor (beta chain) was identified during a study of OX40 agonist ivuxolimab in advanced cancers. Study-level information: Clinicians treated patients with ivuxolimab, an agonistic anti-OX40 (CD134) antibody. A mean age of about 56 years, range roughly 23 to 85, was recorded, and over 65% were male.

Clones were sequenced by immunoSEQ multiplex PCR, and TCRdb holds only the in-frame ones, with some missing. The profile shows about 20,000 clones, around 80% of them singletons. Autoimmune disease history or systemic immunosuppression led to patient exclusion. This clone was seen just once. The sequencing used CD4+ or CD8+ T cells sorted from blood, collected in a trial of the OX40 agonist ivuxolimab. The TCR was taken from an adult with an advanced solid tumor such as melanoma, head and neck, liver or kidney cancer.

The CDR3 region is CASSLVSSFSYEQYF. CDR3 bases: TGTGCCAGCAGCTTAGTTTCCAGTTTTTCCTACGAGCAGTACTTC. The J gene is TRBJ2-7, the V gene TRBV13; D is unresolved. Germline V gene lookup returns CDR1 PRHDT and CDR2 FYEKMQ (reference sequence). The CDR3 is made up of 15 amino acids. V shed 1 base and J shed 1 base, with 11 bases lying between them.